These T cell receptor beta chains were read from a single sample in a study of blood T cell repertoires in COVID-19. Data came from immunoSEQ multiplex PCR; TCRdb stores just in-frame clones and leaves some out. Of about 170,000 clones in the sample, approximately 81% were seen once. Sequenced: peripheral blood. These TCRs come from a woman aged 70 to 79 with COVID-19, enrolled during active disease. Each CDR3 is given without its conserved first and last residue. Each record gives: V gene, J gene, CDR3 protein.

V gene: TRBV28; J gene: TRBJ1-1; CDR3 protein: ASTVVGGGRAEAF
V gene: TRBV27; J gene: TRBJ2-1; CDR3 protein: ASSALGGGNRSYNEQF
V gene: TRBV2; J gene: TRBJ1-3; CDR3 protein: ASSETDFFSGNTIY
V gene: TRBV25-1; J gene: TRBJ1-5; CDR3 protein: ASSELSNQPQH
V gene: TRBV6-5; J gene: TRBJ2-2; CDR3 protein: ASRGTGRFAGELF
V gene: TRBV28; J gene: TRBJ1-1; CDR3 protein: ASPPPGGSAVAF
V gene: TRBV27; J gene: TRBJ2-7; CDR3 protein: ASSPAQSAAYEQY
V gene: TRBV5-4; J gene: TRBJ2-1; CDR3 protein: ASSLEWASGYNEQF
V gene: TRBV19; J gene: TRBJ1-1; CDR3 protein: ASSISGFAFSTEAF
V gene: TRBV12-3/TRBV12-4; J gene: TRBJ2-7; CDR3 protein: ASSPRESYEQY
V gene: TRBV5-1; J gene: TRBJ2-5; CDR3 protein: ASSREVSGGWETQY
V gene: TRBV29-1; J gene: TRBJ2-2; CDR3 protein: SAARTPEAGELF
V gene: TRBV28; J gene: TRBJ1-2; CDR3 protein: ASSLRPLGYGYT
V gene: TRBV28; J gene: TRBJ1-3; CDR3 protein: ASSLYGGGSGNTIY
V gene: TRBV19; J gene: TRBJ2-7; CDR3 protein: ASSIVGGDSYEQY
V gene: TRBV5-1; J gene: TRBJ1-5; CDR3 protein: ASSLDVSGNQPQH
V gene: TRBV21-1; J gene: TRBJ1-5; CDR3 protein: ASSKVVRGGALHSNQPQH
V gene: TRBV27; J gene: TRBJ1-1; CDR3 protein: ASSFQGLTEAF